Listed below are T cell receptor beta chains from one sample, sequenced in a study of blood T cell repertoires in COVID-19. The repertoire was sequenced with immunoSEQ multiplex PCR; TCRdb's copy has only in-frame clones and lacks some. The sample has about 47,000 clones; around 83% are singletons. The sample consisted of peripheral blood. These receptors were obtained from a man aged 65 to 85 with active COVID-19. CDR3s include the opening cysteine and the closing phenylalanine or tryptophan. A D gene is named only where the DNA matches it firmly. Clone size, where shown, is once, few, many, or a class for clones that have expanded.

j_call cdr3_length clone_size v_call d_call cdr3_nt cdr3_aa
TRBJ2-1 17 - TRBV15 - TGTGCCACCAGCAGAGATCGGGATCCTAGCTCCTACAATGAGCAGTTCTTC CATSRDRDPSSYNEQFF
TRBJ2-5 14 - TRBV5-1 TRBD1 TGCGCCAGCAGCGCGGACAGGGGCCAAGAGACCCAGTACTTC CASSADRGQETQYF
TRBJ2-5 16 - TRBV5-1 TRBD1 TGCGCCAGCAGGGGCGAGGGGGCCCAACCCCAAGAGACCCAGTACTTC CASRGEGAQPQETQYF
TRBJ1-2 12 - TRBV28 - TGTGCCAGCGCCTTTGGGCCCTATGGCTACACCTTC CASAFGPYGYTF
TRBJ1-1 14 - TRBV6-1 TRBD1 TGTGCCAGCAGTGATCGCAGGGGGCGAGGTGAAGCTTTCTTT CASSDRRGRGEAFF
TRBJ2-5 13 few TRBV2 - TGTGCCAGCAGTTTCGGACAAGGGGAGACCCAGTACTTC CASSFGQGETQYF
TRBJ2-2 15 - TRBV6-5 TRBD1 TGTGCCAGCAGCCCGGACAGGCGCTACACCGGGGAGCTGTTTTTT CASSPDRRYTGELFF
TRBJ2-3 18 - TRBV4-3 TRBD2 TGCGCCAGCAGCCAACGGATAGCGGGGGGGCCCAACACAGATACGCAGTATTTT CASSQRIAGGPNTDTQYF
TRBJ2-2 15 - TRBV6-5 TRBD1 TGTGCCAGCAGCTCCAGGGGGCCGCACACCGGGGAGCTGTTTTTT CASSSRGPHTGELFF
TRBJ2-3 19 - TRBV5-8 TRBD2 TGTGCCAGCAGCTCCACCTGGACTAGCGGGGGCCCTAGCACAGATACGCAGTATTTT CASSSTWTSGGPSTDTQYF
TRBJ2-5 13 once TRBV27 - TGTGCCAGCGGGGGGGGGCGGCGGGAGACCCAGTACTTC CASGGGRRETQYF
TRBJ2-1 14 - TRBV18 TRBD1 TGTGCCAGCTCCCCGGGACAGGCCCACAATGAGCAGTTCTTC CASSPGQAHNEQFF
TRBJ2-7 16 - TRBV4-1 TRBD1 TGCGCCAGCAGCCAAGGGAAGGGACAGGGGATTTACGAGCAGTACTTC CASSQGKGQGIYEQYF
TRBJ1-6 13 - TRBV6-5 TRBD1 TGTGCCTCCTCAGGGGGCGGTAATTCACCCCTCCACTTT CASSGGGNSPLHF
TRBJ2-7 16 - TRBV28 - TGTGCCAGCAGTTTTTCCCATTACACGGGGGACTACGAGCAGTACTTC CASSFSHYTGDYEQYF
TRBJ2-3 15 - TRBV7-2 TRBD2 TGTGCCAGCAGCCGGACTAGCGGGGGGGAACAGACGCAGTATTTT CASSRTSGGEQTQYF
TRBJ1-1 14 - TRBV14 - TGTGCCAGCAGCAAGACAGGTTTTTACACTGAAGCTTTCTTT CASSKTGFYTEAFF
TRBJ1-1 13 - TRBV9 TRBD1 TGTGCCAGCAGCACCGGGACAGGGGGTGAAGCTTTCTTT CASSTGTGGEAFF
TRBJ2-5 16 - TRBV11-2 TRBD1 TGTGCCAGCAGCTTACAGGGGGCCTATCAGCAAGAGACCCAGTACTTC CASSLQGAYQQETQYF
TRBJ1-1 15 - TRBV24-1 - TGTGCCACCAGTGATTTTTCTTTAGTGAACACTGAAGCTTTCTTT CATSDFSLVNTEAFF
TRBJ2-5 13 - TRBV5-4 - TGTGCCAGCAGCTTGGAGAGCCATCAGACCCAGTACTTC CASSLESHQTQYF
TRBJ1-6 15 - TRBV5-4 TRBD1 TGTGCCAGCAGCTTGGAGGAGGGGGCGAATTCACCCCTCCACTTT CASSLEEGANSPLHF
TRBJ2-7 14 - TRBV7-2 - TGTGCCAGCAGCTTAGGTATAGGGGTTTACGAGCAGTACTTC CASSLGIGVYEQYF
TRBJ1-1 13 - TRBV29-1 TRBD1 TGCAGCGCCCGACAGGGAGGAAACACTGAAGCTTTCTTT CSARQGGNTEAFF
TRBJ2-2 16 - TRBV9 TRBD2 TGTGCCAGCAGCGTAGATCCTAGCGGGGTCACCGGGGAGCTGTTTTTT CASSVDPSGVTGELFF
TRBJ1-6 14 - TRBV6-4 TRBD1 TGTGCCAGCAGTGACGGACAGGGGAGTTCACCCCTCCACTTT CASSDGQGSSPLHF
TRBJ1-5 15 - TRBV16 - TGTGCCAGCAGCCAATCGATTGTTGGAGCCAGGCCCCAGCATTTT CASSQSIVGARPQHF
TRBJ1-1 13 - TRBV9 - TGTGCCAGCAGCCTTCGGACAGACACTGAAGCTTTCTTT CASSLRTDTEAFF
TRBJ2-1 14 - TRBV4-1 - TGCGCCAGCAGCCAAGTCGTCAGGGGCAATGAGCAGTTCTTC CASSQVVRGNEQFF
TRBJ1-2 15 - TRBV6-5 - TGTGCCAGCAGTTACGGGGACATAACTAACTATGGCTACACCTTC CASSYGDITNYGYTF
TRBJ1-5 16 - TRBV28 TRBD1 TGTGCCAGCAGTTTATATGGCAGGGGGAGCAATCAGCCCCAGCATTTT CASSLYGRGSNQPQHF
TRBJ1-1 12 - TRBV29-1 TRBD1 TGCAGCGTGGACAGGGATTTGTCTGAAGCTTTCTTT CSVDRDLSEAFF
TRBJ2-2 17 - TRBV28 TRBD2 TGTGCCAGCAGTTTTCGGCGGGGGGGCTGGGACACCGGGGAGCTGTTTTTT CASSFRRGGWDTGELFF
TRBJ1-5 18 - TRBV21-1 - TGTGCCAGCAGCAAAAAAGGGGGGCGGAGACAGGGGACTCAGCCCCAGCATTTT CASSKKGGRRQGTQPQHF
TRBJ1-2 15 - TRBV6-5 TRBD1 TGTGCCAGCAGTTACAGTGTGGGACAGGGGTCTGGCTACACCTTC CASSYSVGQGSGYTF
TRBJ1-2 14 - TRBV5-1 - TGCGCCAGCAGCTTGGACGGGTCAGACTATGGCTACACCTTC CASSLDGSDYGYTF
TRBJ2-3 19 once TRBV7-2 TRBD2 TGTGCCAGCAGCCGCGGGAGTAGCGGGGGGGTGCTTTCCACAGATACGCAGTATTTT CASSRGSSGGVLSTDTQYF
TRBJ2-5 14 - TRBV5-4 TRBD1 TGTGCCAGCAGCCCCGGGACAGACCCCGAGACCCAGTACTTC CASSPGTDPETQYF
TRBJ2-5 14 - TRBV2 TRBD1 TGTGCCAGCGGGCGGACAGGGGGCGCAGAGACCCAGTACTTC CASGRTGGAETQYF
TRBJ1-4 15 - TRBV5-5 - TGTGCCAGCAGCCCCGATGGGGGAGGAAATGAAAAACTGTTTTTT CASSPDGGGNEKLFF
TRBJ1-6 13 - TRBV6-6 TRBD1 TGTGCCAGCACTAGGGACAGGGGTTCACCCCTCCACTTT CASTRDRGSPLHF
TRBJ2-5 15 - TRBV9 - TGTGCCAGCAGCGTAGCGGCGGAGGGCCAAGAGACCCAGTACTTC CASSVAAEGQETQYF
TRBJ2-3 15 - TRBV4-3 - TGCGCCAGCAGCCAAAATCGACAGTTCACAGATACGCAGTATTTT CASSQNRQFTDTQYF
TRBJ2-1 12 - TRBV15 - TGTGCCACCAGGAGCTCCTACAATGAGCAGTTCTTC CATRSSYNEQFF
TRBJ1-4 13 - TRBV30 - TGTGCCTGGAACCCAGGAATTTATGAAAAACTGTTTTTT CAWNPGIYEKLFF
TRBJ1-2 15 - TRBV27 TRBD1 TGTGCCAGCAGCCCGGCGGGACAGGGCTTTGGCGGCTACACCTTC CASSPAGQGFGGYTF
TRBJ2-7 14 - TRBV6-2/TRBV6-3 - TGTGCCAGCAGTCTCTTCCGGGGTAACTACGAGCAGTACTTC CASSLFRGNYEQYF
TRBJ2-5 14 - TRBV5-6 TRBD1 TGTGCCAGCAGGTCAACAGGGGGCGGTGAGACCCAGTACTTC CASRSTGGGETQYF
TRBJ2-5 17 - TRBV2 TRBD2 TGTGCCAGCAGGAGGGGGTGGGCTAGCGGGGGCCAAGAGACCCAGTACTTC CASRRGWASGGQETQYF
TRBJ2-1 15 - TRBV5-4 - TGTGCCAGCAGCTTGGGGTCGGGTTCCTACAATGAGCAGTTCTTC CASSLGSGSYNEQFF
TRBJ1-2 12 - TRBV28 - TGTGCCAGCAGTTTAAGGGAGGGAGGCTACACCTTC CASSLREGGYTF
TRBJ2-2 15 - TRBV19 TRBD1 TGTGCCAGTAGCCCCACAGGGGGAGGAACCGGGGAGCTGTTTTTT CASSPTGGGTGELFF
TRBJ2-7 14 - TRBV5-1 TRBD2 TGCGCCAGCAGCTCCGCACGAACGGGGGGTCAGCAGTACTTC CASSSARTGGQQYF
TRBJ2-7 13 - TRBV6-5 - TGTGCCAGCAGTTATTATGGGGCTTACGAGCAGTACTTC CASSYYGAYEQYF
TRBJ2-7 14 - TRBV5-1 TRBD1 TGCGCCAGCAGCTTAAGGCAGGGGGACTACGAGCAGTACTTC CASSLRQGDYEQYF